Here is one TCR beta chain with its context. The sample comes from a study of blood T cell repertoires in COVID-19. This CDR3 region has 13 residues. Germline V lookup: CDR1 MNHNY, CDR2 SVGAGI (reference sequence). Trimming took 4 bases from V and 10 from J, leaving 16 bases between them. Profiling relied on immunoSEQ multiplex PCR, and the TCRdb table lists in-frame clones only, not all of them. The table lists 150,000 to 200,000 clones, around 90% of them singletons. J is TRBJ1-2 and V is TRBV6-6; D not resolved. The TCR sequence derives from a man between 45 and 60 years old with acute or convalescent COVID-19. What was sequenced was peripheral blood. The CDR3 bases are TGTGCCAGCAGTTCGCCGGGAGCTCCGTCCTACACCTTC. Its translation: CASSSPGAPSYTF.